This TCR beta chain is drawn from a study of naive and memory T cell subsets. Alpha and beta constant region primers primed reverse transcription for blood and skin samples. The SP2 primer and nested alpha and beta constant region primers amplified ligated cDNA in four rounds. TCRdb re-called the UMI-ligation and nested PCR reads through MiXCR, storing one row per CDR3 protein. The data hold around 20,000 distinct CDR3 sequences, with nearly 9.5% observed a single time. As to treatment: skin biopsy from PPD injection site in Mantoux-positive individual. Input was about 1 to 1,100 ng of DNase-treated total RNA without cell sorting. A UMI-containing oligonucleotide was joined by 3' ligation to the TCR cDNA template. This CDR3 has 16 residues. V shed 7 bases, J shed 4 bases, and the junction held 13 bases outside the gene matches. This clonotype was found many times.

V is TRBV12-3 or TRBV12-4 and J is TRBJ2-3, with 8 bases fitting TRBD2. The starting material was skin, obtained from a tuberculin skin test site. The sequence came from an adult in good health. The CDR3 region has the DNA TGTGCCAGCACCCCCGCGGCTAGCGGGCTTCCAGATACGCAGTATTTT. It codes for CASTPAASGLPDTQYF.